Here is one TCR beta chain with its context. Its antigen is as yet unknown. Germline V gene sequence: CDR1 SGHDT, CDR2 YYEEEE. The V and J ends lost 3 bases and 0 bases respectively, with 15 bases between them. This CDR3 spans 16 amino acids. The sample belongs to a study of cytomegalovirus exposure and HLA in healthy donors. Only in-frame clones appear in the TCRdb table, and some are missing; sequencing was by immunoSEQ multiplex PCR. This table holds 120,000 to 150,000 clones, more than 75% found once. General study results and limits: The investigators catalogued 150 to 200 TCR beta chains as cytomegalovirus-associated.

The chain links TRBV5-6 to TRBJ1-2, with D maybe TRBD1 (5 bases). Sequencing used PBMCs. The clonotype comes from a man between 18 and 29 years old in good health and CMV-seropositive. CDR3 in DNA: TGTGCCAGCAGCTCCCCCGGGGGGACGACTAACTATGGCTACACCTTC. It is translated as CASSSPGGTTNYGYTF.